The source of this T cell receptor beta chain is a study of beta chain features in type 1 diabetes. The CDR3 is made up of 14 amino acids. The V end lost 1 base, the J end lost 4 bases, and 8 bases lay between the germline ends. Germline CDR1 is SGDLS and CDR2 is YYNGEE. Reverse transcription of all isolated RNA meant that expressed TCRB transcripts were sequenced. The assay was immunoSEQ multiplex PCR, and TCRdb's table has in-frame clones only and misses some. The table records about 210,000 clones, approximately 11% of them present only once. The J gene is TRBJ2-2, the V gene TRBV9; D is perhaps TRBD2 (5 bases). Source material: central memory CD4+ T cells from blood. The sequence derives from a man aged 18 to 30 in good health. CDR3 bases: TGTGCCAGCAGCGTACTTCTAGCCACCGGGGAGCTGTTTTTT. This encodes CASSVLLATGELFF.